Following are 25 T cell receptor beta chains from one sample sequenced in a study of control samples from healthy donors and cancer patients. TCRdb keeps only in-frame clones here, not all; method: immunoSEQ multiplex PCR. Among roughly 130,000 clones listed, around nine tenths were seen once. Sequencing input: blood. The receptors here all came from a man between 18 and 29 years old in good health.

Comments on this clone: The conserved final phenylalanine or tryptophan is absent from the CDR3, which likely points to a read error. J is TRBJ2-7 and V is TRBV28, with D hard to call. Germline CDR1 is MDHEN and CDR2 is SYDVKM. Trimming stripped 5 bases from V and 7 bases from J, with 12 bases between. The CDR3 has 12 amino acids. The CDR3 is CASSPPGREQYI. CDR3 nucleotide sequence: TGTGCCAGCAGTCCCCCCGGACGAGAGCAGTACATC.

CDR3: CASSRRLARCTDTQYF. CDR3 DNA: TGTGCCAGCAGCCGCAGACTAGCTCGGTGCACAGATACGCAGTATTTT. The chain links TRBV3-1 (or the pseudogene TRBV3-2) to TRBJ2-3, with TRBD2 matching over 7 bases. CDR1 is LGHDT and CDR2 is YNNKEL in the germline V gene (reference sequence). J lost 1 base, V lost 4 bases, and 8 bases had no gene match. The CDR3 totals 16 residues.

V gene TRBV27 combines with J gene TRBJ1-1; 11 bases are shared with TRBD1. V lost 8 bases and J lost 5; bases outside the gene matches: 10. From germline, CDR1 is MNHEY and CDR2 SMNVEV (reference sequence). The CDR3 consists of 15 residues. The CDR3 protein is CASGRGTGGVTEAFF. DNA for the CDR3: TGTGCCAGCGGTCGGGGGACAGGGGGTGTTACTGAAGCTTTCTTT.

The V and J genes are TRBV6-1 and TRBJ1-5; D gene unclear. The CDR3 runs to 17 residues. From germline, CDR1 is MNHNS and CDR2 SASEGT. Deletions cut 4 bases from V and 0 bases from J, with 16 bases between. The DNA for the CDR3 is TGTGCCAGCAGTGCCCCTGCAGGAGTATATAGCAATCAGCCCCAGCATTTT. This translates into CASSAPAGVYSNQPQHF.

The chain couples TRBV3-1 (or the pseudogene TRBV3-2) to TRBJ2-1, with 7 bases aligning to TRBD2. The CDR3 extends over 14 amino acids. The germline V gene encodes CDR1 LGHDT and CDR2 YNNKEL (reference sequence). Unmatched junction bases numbered 9, after V lost 6 bases and J lost 7 bases. The chain's CDR3 is CASRRTSGGNEQFF. CDR3 DNA sequence: TGTGCCAGCAGAAGGACTAGTGGTGGAAATGAGCAGTTCTTC.

J is TRBJ2-5 and V is TRBV3-1 (or the pseudogene TRBV3-2); D is perhaps TRBD1 or TRBD2 (5 bases each). V shed 0 bases and J shed 5 bases, with 13 bases lying between them. Per the germline V gene, CDR1 is LGHDT and CDR2 is YNNKEL (reference sequence). The CDR3 contains 15 residues. The CDR3 is CASSQDPGRDETQYF. The CDR3 bases are TGTGCCAGCAGCCAAGATCCGGGTAGGGACGAGACCCAGTACTTC.

This chain connects TRBV11-3 to TRBJ2-4; 11 positions agree with TRBD1. This CDR3 is built from 18 residues. The germline CDR1 and CDR2 sequences are SGHNT and YENEEA. V lost 4 bases and J lost 2; bases outside the gene matches: 10. In DNA, the CDR3 is TGTGCCAGCAGCTCCGGACAGGGGGCCTCTTTGTCCAAAAACATTCAGTACTTC. Translating gives CASSSGQGASLSKNIQYF.

This chain joins TRBV27 and TRBJ2-1; 9 positions agree with TRBD1. There are 19 residues in the CDR3. J was trimmed by 7 bases and V by 1 base; bases with no gene match: 17. The germline V gene encodes CDR1 MNHEY and CDR2 SMNVEV (reference sequence). The CDR3 spells CASSLLETGGLLAGNEQFF. CDR3 DNA sequence: TGTGCCAGCAGTTTATTAGAGACAGGGGGACTACTAGCCGGTAATGAGCAGTTCTTC.

The V gene is TRBV7-3, the J gene TRBJ2-3, with TRBD1 identical over 7 bases. From germline, CDR1 is SGHTA and CDR2 FQGTGA. Trimming took 5 bases from V and 3 from J; bases not matched to a gene: 5. The CDR3 consists of 14 residues. DNA of the CDR3: TGTGCCAGCAGCCGGACAGGCTTAACAGATACGCAGTATTTT. Translated: CASSRTGLTDTQYF. Based on the CDR3 plus reference TRBV7-3 and TRBJ2-3, the full variable domain is GAGVSQTPSNKVTEKGKYVELRCDPISGHTALYWYRQSLGQGPEFLIYFQGTGAADDSGLPNDRFFAVRPEGSVSTLKIQRTERGDSAVYLCASSRTGLTDTQYFGPGTRLTVL.

The chain couples TRBV5-4 to TRBJ2-3; D call uncertain. Trimming stripped 2 bases from V and 6 bases from J, with 10 bases between. The V gene's germline CDR1 is SGHNT and CDR2 YYREEE (reference sequence). CDR3 length: 13 residues. CDR3 DNA sequence: TGTGCCAGCAGCTTAGCGTCCCGGGATACGCAGTATTTT. Translating it yields CASSLASRDTQYF.

The V call is TRBV3-1 (or the pseudogene TRBV3-2), the J call TRBJ2-2; D ambiguous. V was pared by 3 bases and J by 0 bases, with 14 bases between. Germline V lookup: CDR1 LGHDT, CDR2 YNNKEL (reference sequence). CDR3 length: 17 residues. Written as DNA, the CDR3 is TGTGCCAGCAGCCATTCAAGAGGTGAACCGAACACCGGGGAGCTGTTTTTT. Protein: CASSHSRGEPNTGELFF.

The sample holds one count of this clone. The chain couples TRBV6-1 to TRBJ1-6; 11 nucleotides line up with TRBD1. Germline V CDR1 and CDR2: MNHNS, SASEGT. This CDR3 is built from 14 residues. Unmatched junction bases numbered 2, after V lost 3 bases and J lost 10 bases. The CDR3 nucleotides are TGTGCCAGCAGTGAGGGGACAGGGGGGTCACCCCTCCACTTT. Protein: CASSEGTGGSPLHF.

The rearrangement joins TRBV13 to TRBJ2-3, with 13 nucleotides matching TRBD2. The ends lost 5 bases at V and 2 bases at J; junction bases unmatched: 10. The CDR3 totals 18 residues. The germline gives CDR1 PRHDT, CDR2 FYEKMQ (reference sequence). The CDR3 is CASSGWTSGGRITDTQYF. The CDR3 DNA reads as TGTGCCAGCAGCGGATGGACTAGCGGGGGACGAATCACAGATACGCAGTATTTT. Full variable domain (outside the CDR3, taken from reference TRBV13 and TRBJ2-3): AAGVIQSPRHLIKEKRETATLKCYPIPRHDTVYWYQQGPGQDPQFLISFYEKMQSDKGSIPDRFSAQQFSDYHSELNMSSLELGDSALYFCASSGWTSGGRITDTQYFGPGTRLTVL.

The chain's CDR3 is CASSEQGGSNQPQHF. The CDR3 bases are TGTGCCAGCAGTGAACAGGGTGGAAGCAATCAGCCCCAGCATTTT. The V gene is TRBV2, the J gene TRBJ1-5; D might be TRBD1 (5 bases). V dropped 2 bases and J dropped 1 base, with 9 bases sitting between them. The CDR3 sequence is 15 residues long. Germline assignment: CDR1 SNHLY and CDR2 FYNNEI.

The chain links TRBV5-1 to TRBJ1-6; TRBD1 aligns across 10 bases. From germline, CDR1 is SGHRS and CDR2 YFSETQ. The CDR3 is 14 residues long. The V and J ends lost 4 bases and 8 bases, in that order; junction bases with no gene match: 3. CDR3 coding DNA: TGCGCCAGCAGCGACGGGACAGGGGATTCACCCCTCCACTTT. Its translation: CASSDGTGDSPLHF.

The rearrangement links TRBV5-6 to TRBJ2-1, with 9 bases that match TRBD2. The CDR3 totals 15 residues. Trimming cost V 3 bases and J 4 bases; bases outside gene matches: 5. CDR1 is SGHDT and CDR2 is YYEEEE in the germline V gene. CDR3 sequence reads: CASSWNSGGYNEQFF. Here the CDR3 DNA reads TGTGCCAGCAGCTGGAATAGCGGGGGATACAATGAGCAGTTCTTC.

The V call is TRBV12-5, the J call TRBJ1-1; 8 positions match TRBD1. This CDR3 region has 12 residues. CDR1 and CDR2 (germline): LGHNT, FRNRAP. Trimming at V came to 6 bases and at J to 11 bases, leaving 8 bases not matched to a gene. The CDR3 region has the DNA TGTGCTAGTGGCGTGGACAGGGAGATCGCTTTCTTT. Amino acid sequence: CASGVDREIAFF.

The chain combines TRBV3-1 (or the pseudogene TRBV3-2) with TRBJ1-1, with D possibly being TRBD1 (5 bases). Trimming pared 8 bases from V and 1 base from J, leaving 14 bases between. Per germline, CDR1 LGHDT and CDR2 YNNKEL (reference sequence). There are 14 residues in the CDR3. This CDR3 reads CASGGREQNTEAFF. The CDR3 bases are TGTGCCAGCGGGGGGAGGGAACAGAACACTGAAGCTTTCTTT.

The CDR3 nucleotides read TGTGCCAGCAGCGTGGCGCTGAACACTGAAGCTTTCTTT. Protein sequence: CASSVALNTEAFF. The chain combines TRBV7-3 with TRBJ1-1; D not certain. The CDR3 consists of 13 residues. Germline V gene lookup returns CDR1 SGHTA and CDR2 FQGTGA. Trimming pared 5 bases from V and 0 bases from J, leaving 7 bases between.

This chain joins TRBV6-2 or TRBV6-3 and TRBJ1-2; D call uncertain. The CDR3 runs to 14 residues. V lost 1 base and J 4 bases, leaving 10 bases between the germline ends. Germline lookup yields CDR1 MNHEY and CDR2 SVGEGT. The CDR3 reads CASSYLDGSYGYTF. The DNA of the CDR3 is TGTGCCAGCAGTTACTTAGACGGGAGCTATGGCTACACCTTC.

This clone occurred once. The J gene is TRBJ2-5, the V gene TRBV7-9, with D possibly being TRBD1 (5 bases). The germline CDR1 and CDR2 sequences are SEHNR and FQNEAQ (reference sequence). The CDR3 is 13 residues long. The V end lost 5 bases, the J end lost 4 bases, and 11 bases lay between the germline ends. DNA for the CDR3: TGTGCCAGCAGCAGCAGGGCGTCAGAGACCCAGTACTTC. Translation gives CASSSRASETQYF.

The rearrangement joins TRBV6-5 to TRBJ2-3; TRBD2 agrees at 8 bases. Germline V gene sequence: CDR1 MNHEY, CDR2 SVGAGI. The CDR3 totals 15 residues. The junction had 8 bases not matched to a gene; V was cut back by 8 bases and J by 1 base. CDR3 loop: CASCRGGRGTDTQYF. The CDR3 DNA is TGTGCCAGCTGCCGGGGGGGCCGGGGCACAGATACGCAGTATTTT.

This chain links TRBV4-2 with TRBJ2-1; 7 bases map to TRBD1. The ends lost 2 bases at V and 8 bases at J; junction bases unmatched: 9. This CDR3 spans 15 amino acids. Germline lookup yields CDR1 LGHNA and CDR2 YNFKEQ. CDR3 region: CASSQNWRQGDEQFF. CDR3 DNA sequence: TGTGCCAGCAGCCAAAATTGGAGACAGGGCGATGAGCAGTTCTTC.

Only one count was recorded for this clone. The rearrangement joins TRBV9 to TRBJ2-3; a weak D match, TRBD2 (7 bases). The V gene lost 4 bases and the J gene lost 3 bases, with 30 bases spanning the gap. The germline CDR1 and CDR2 sequences are SGDLS and YYNGEE. This CDR3 is built from 20 residues. Here the CDR3 DNA reads TGTGCCAGCAGCCCGCGCCAGGGGAGCGGGATTAGGACCCAGACAGATACGCAGTATTTT. Translation: CASSPRQGSGIRTQTDTQYF.

The V and J genes are TRBV2 and TRBJ2-7; D perhaps matches TRBD1 (6 bases). The CDR3 has 14 residues. V lost 5 bases and J 2 bases, leaving 13 bases between the germline ends. Germline-derived CDR1 and CDR2 are SNHLY and FYNNEI. The DNA of the CDR3 is TGTGCCAGCAGTCTCTGGACAGAAACCTACGAGCAGTACTTC. Protein product: CASSLWTETYEQYF. The whole variable domain, filled in from reference TRBV2 and TRBJ2-7, reads EPEVTQTPSHQVTQMGQEVILRCVPISNHLYFYWYRQILGQKVEFLVSFYNNEISEKSEIFDDQFSVERPDGSNFTLKIRSTKLEDSAMYFCASSLWTETYEQYFGPGTRLTVT.